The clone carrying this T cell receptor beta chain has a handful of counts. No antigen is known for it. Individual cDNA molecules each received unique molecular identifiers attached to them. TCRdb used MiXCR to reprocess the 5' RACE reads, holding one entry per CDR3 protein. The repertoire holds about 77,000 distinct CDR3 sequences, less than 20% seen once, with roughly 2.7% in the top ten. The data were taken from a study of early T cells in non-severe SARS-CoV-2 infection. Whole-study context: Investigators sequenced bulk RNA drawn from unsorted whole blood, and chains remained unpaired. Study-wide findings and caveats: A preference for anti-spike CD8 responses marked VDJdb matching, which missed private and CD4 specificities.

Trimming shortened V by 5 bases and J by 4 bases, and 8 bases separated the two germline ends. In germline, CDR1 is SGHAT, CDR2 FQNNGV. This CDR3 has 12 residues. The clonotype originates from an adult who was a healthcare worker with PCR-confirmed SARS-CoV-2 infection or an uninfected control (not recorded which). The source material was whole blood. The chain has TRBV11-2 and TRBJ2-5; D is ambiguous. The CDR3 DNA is TGTGCCAGCAGCCCTTCGCGAGAGACCCAGTACTTC. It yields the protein CASSPSRETQYF.